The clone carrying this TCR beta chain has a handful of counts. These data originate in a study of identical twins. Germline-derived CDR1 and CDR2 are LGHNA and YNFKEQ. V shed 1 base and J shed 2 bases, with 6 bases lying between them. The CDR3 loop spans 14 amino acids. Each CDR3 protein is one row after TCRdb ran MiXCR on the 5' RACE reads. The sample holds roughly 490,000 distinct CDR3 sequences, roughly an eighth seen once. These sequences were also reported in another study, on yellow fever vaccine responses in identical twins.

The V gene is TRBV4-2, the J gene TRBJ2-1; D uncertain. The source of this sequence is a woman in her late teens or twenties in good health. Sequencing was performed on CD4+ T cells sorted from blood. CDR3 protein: CASSQVRTYNEQFF. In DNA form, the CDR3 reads TGTGCCAGCAGCCAAGTTAGGACCTACAATGAGCAGTTCTTC.